This TCR beta chain was recorded in a study of neoadjuvant nivolumab and ipilimumab in lung cancer. Study outcomes and limitations: Compared with tumor-adjacent uninvolved lung, resected tumors showed greater richness and clonality. Only a single major-pathologic-response sample was available for clonality analysis.

TCRdb's copy holds only in-frame clones and misses some; the assay was immunoSEQ multiplex PCR. Of tens of thousands of clones listed, roughly 90% were seen once; the top ten hold 2% to 2.5%. About this clone itself: The antigen is undetermined.

The CDR3 runs to 15 residues. Germline V gene data show CDR1 as SGHAT and CDR2 as FQNNGV. V lost 3 bases, J lost 0 bases, and 1 base stayed unmatched. Sequences were derived from peripheral blood, sampled after neoadjuvant nivolumab, alone or with ipilimumab, at or shortly before surgery. This sequence originates from an adult with non-small cell lung cancer. The gene calls are TRBV11-2 and TRBJ2-1; 8 nucleotides match TRBD2. Here the CDR3 DNA reads TGTGCCAGCAGCTTTAGCGGGACCTCCTACAATGAGCAGTTCTTC. This codes for CASSFSGTSYNEQFF.